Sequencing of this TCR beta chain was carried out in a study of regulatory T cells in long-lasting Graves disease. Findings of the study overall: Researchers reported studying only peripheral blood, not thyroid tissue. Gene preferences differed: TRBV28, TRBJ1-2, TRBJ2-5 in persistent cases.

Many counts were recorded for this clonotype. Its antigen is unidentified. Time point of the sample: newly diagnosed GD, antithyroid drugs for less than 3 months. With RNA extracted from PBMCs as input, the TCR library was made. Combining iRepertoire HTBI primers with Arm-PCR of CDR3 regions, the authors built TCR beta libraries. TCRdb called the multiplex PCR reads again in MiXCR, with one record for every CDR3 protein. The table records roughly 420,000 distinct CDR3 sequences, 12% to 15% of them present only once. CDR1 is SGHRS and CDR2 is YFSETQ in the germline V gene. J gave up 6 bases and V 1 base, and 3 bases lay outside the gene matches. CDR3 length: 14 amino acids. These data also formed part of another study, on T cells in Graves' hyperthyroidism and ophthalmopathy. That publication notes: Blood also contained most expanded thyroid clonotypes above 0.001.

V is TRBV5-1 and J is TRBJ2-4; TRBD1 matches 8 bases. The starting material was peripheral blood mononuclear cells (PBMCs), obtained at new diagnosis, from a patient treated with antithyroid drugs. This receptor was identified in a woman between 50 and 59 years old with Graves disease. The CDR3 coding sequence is TGCGCCAGCAGCTTGCAGGGGGCGACAAACATTCAGTACTTC. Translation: CASSLQGATNIQYF. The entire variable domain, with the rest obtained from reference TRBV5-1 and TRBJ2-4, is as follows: KAGVTQTPRYLIKTRGQQVTLSCSPISGHRSVSWYQQTPGQGLQFLFEYFSETQRNKGNFPGRFSGRQFSNSRSEMNVSTLELGDSALYLCASSLQGATNIQYFGAGTRLSVL.